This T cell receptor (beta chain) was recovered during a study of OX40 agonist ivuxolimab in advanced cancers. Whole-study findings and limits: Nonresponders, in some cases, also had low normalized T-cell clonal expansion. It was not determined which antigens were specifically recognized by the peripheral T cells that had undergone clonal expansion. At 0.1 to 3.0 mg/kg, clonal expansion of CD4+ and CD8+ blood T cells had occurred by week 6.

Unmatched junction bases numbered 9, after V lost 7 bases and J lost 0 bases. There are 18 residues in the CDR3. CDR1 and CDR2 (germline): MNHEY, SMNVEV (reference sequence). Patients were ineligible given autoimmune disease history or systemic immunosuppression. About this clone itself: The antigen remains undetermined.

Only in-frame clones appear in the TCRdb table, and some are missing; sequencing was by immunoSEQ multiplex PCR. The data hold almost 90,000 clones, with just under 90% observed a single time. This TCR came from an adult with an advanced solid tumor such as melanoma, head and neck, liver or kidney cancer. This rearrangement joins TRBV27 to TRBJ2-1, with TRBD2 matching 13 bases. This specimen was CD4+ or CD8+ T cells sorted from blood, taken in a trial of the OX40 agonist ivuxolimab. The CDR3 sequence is CASKPGLAGLGSYNEQFF. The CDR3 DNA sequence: TGTGCCAGCAAGCCGGGACTAGCGGGATTGGGCTCCTACAATGAGCAGTTCTTC.